This TCR beta chain was obtained from a study of T cells in Graves' hyperthyroidism and ophthalmopathy. Study conclusions and caveats: Within blood appeared most thyroid clonotypes that had expanded above 0.001.

A note on this clonotype: The antigen is undetermined.

Using RNA transcripts as the source, TCR beta CDR3 regions were amplified. A set of HTBI primers served as the primers for a first-round RT-PCR of the TCR CDR3. Using its own MiXCR run on the multiplex PCR reads, TCRdb lists one record per CDR3 protein. The profile shows around 600,000 distinct CDR3 sequences, 40% to 55% of them singletons. The study based diagnoses on clinical symptoms, serum thyroxine and TRAb, thyroid ultrasound and orbital computed tomography. The sample was peripheral blood or thyroid tissue (not recorded which). The clonotype comes from an adult man with Graves' disease, either hyperthyroidism or ophthalmopathy (not recorded which).

The CDR3 DNA reads as TGTGCCAGCACCCCCAACCCGGGACAGGTAACAACCGGGGAGCTGTTTTTT. The encoded protein is CASTPNPGQVTTGELFF. The V gene is TRBV9, the J gene TRBJ2-2; 8 nucleotides agree with TRBD1. The germline CDR1 and CDR2 sequences are SGDLS and YYNGEE. V trimming: 6 bases; J trimming: 5 bases; junction bases outside the gene matches: 15. The CDR3 runs to 17 residues.